This T cell receptor beta chain was sequenced in a study of blood T cell repertoires in COVID-19. Overall study context: Italy, Spain and the United States were the sources of the convalescent and acute COVID-19 samples.

The ends were cut back, 0 bases at V and 7 bases at J, with 20 bases in the middle. CDR1 is MNHEY and CDR2 is SMNVEV in the germline V gene (reference sequence). This CDR3 is built from 17 residues. Study processing details: Nucleated cell counts were estimated from reference gene primer amplification. Produced via immunoSEQ multiplex PCR; TCRdb's table is partial and in-frame only. D and trimming come from the DNA, and the V and J calls and clone size come from that table. This sample has more than 200,000 clones; 87% occur once, and the top ten carry approximately 11%. This study enrolled people aged about 18 to 90 from under 25 US geographic areas.

The clonotype originates from a man between 25 and 39 years old who had recovered from COVID-19. The rearrangement uses TRBV27 and TRBJ2-3; D may be TRBD2 (5 bases). Specimen: PBMCs or T cells enriched from blood (not recorded which). The CDR3 loop reads CASSLSLRLGSFYTQYF. Written as DNA, the CDR3 is TGTGCCAGCAGTTTATCGCTGCGGCTAGGGAGTTTTTATACGCAGTATTTT.